The source of this TCR beta chain is a study of blood T cells in healthy people across ages. For the second PCR, which ran for about 7 to 11 cycles, a sample-barcoded 5' primer and a J-beta primer mix were used. TCRdb reprocessed the 5' RACE reads via MiXCR and lists one record per CDR3 protein. This table holds about a million distinct CDR3 sequences, more than 30% found once. This clonotype was found a few times. Per germline, CDR1 MRHNA and CDR2 SNTAGT. CDR3 length: 15 residues. The V and J ends lost 3 bases and 3 bases respectively, with 13 bases between them. The V gene is TRBV6-4, the J gene TRBJ2-3, with D hard to call. Sequencing was performed on blood. The clonotype was recovered from a man between 18 and 29 years old in good health. CDR3 protein: CASSESGEGTDTQYF. In DNA form, the CDR3 reads TGTGCCAGCAGTGAATCCGGCGAAGGAACAGATACGCAGTATTTT.